The present T cell receptor (beta chain) was sequenced within a study of T cells in Graves' hyperthyroidism and ophthalmopathy. The diagnostic basis comprised clinical symptoms, serum thyroxine and TRAb, thyroid ultrasound and orbital computed tomography. The length of the CDR3 is 14 residues. The V gene lost 11 bases and the J gene lost 0 bases, with 17 bases spanning the gap. This clonotype was detected once. TCR beta CDR3 regions were amplified from RNA transcripts. TCR CDR3 underwent first-round RT-PCR with the HTBI primer set. One entry per CDR3 protein results from TCRdb running MiXCR on the multiplex PCR reads. Altogether some 620,000 distinct CDR3 sequences are present, around 15% being singletons, with the ten largest covering around 3.9%.

The chain is built from TRBV12-3 or TRBV12-4 and TRBJ2-7, with D tentatively TRBD2 (5 bases). Sequencing used blood. This sequence was found in a woman in her thirties with Graves' hyperthyroidism. The CDR3 nucleotides read TGTGCCCGCACCCCACTAGGGAGCTCCTACGAGCAGTACTTC. Translated: CARTPLGSSYEQYF.